This T cell receptor beta chain was captured in a study of blood T cell repertoires in COVID-19. For the study at large: From T cells, B-cell-depleted T cells, or PBMCs came the material, which was cDNA or gDNA.

Source study methods: Researchers report that nucleated cell counts were estimated from reference gene primer amplification. Clones were sequenced by immunoSEQ multiplex PCR, and TCRdb holds only the in-frame ones, with some missing. The DNA gave D and trimming, while V, J and clone size come from that table. Here the sample spans 250,000 or so clones, 85% to 90% being singletons. Unmatched junction bases numbered 4, after V lost 5 bases and J lost 7 bases. Germline V gene data show CDR1 as SGHNT and CDR2 as YENEEA. The CDR3 covers 12 residues. V usage is TRBV11-3 and J usage is TRBJ1-2, with 7 bases identical to TRBD1. Sequenced: peripheral blood. This TCR derives from a woman aged 35 to 49 who had recovered from COVID-19. The CDR3 is CASSKGQLGYTF. The CDR3 nucleotides read TGTGCCAGCAGCAAGGGACAGCTTGGCTACACCTTC.